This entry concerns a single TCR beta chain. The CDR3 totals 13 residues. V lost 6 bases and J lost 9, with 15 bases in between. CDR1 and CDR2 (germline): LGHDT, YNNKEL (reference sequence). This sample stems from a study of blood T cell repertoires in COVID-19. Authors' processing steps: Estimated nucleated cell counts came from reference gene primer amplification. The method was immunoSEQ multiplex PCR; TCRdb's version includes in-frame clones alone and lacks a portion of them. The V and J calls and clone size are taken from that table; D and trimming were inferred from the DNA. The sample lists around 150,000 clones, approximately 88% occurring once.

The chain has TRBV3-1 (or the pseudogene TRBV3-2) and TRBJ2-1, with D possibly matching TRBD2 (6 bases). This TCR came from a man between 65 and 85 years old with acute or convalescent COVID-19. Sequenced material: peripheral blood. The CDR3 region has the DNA TGTGCCAGCAGTCCGTCCCCGACTAGTGAGCAGTTCTTC. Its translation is CASSPSPTSEQFF.